These 30 T cell receptor beta chains came from one sample sequenced in a study of blood T cell repertoires in COVID-19. The repertoire was sequenced with immunoSEQ multiplex PCR; TCRdb's copy has only in-frame clones and lacks some. The sample has approximately 230,000 clones, around 88% seen once; the top ten hold roughly 1.4%. The sample taken for sequencing was peripheral blood. These receptors were obtained from a man aged 80 or over with acute or convalescent COVID-19.

The chain recombines TRBV29-1 with TRBJ2-5; tentatively, D is TRBD2 (6 bases). The CDR3 has 14 amino acids. Germline V gene data show CDR1 as SQVTM and CDR2 as ANQGSEA. V shed 5 bases and J shed 4 bases, with 17 bases lying between them. The CDR3 coding sequence is TGCAGCGTTCAAAGCTTAGCGGTCCCAGAGACCCAGTACTTC. Translation gives CSVQSLAVPETQYF. The variable domain in full, completed from reference TRBV29-1 and TRBJ2-5, reads SAVISQKPSRDICQRGTSLTIQCQVDSQVTMMFWYRQQPGQSLTLIATANQGSEATYESGFVIDKFPISRPNLTFSTLTVSNMSPEDSSIYLCSVQSLAVPETQYFGPGTRLLVL.

This chain joins TRBV15 and TRBJ1-5; the match to TRBD1 covers 8 bases. The CDR3 is 19 amino acids. Germline trimming cut 1 base from V and 0 bases from J; bases unmatched to any gene: 11. Germline CDR1 reads LNHNV; CDR2 reads YYDKDF (reference sequence). The chain's CDR3 is CATSRAPDRVLYSNQPQHF. CDR3 nucleotide sequence: TGTGCCACCAGCAGAGCTCCGGACAGGGTCCTTTATAGCAATCAGCCCCAGCATTTT.

The CDR3 bases are TGTGCCAGCAGCGTAGCTGACTTTACGGACGGGGAGCTGTTTTTT. Protein: CASSVADFTDGELFF. This chain uses TRBV9 with TRBJ2-2, with D hard to call. The CDR3 sequence is 15 residues long. Trimming removed 0 bases at V and 7 bases at J, with 13 bases between. The germline gives CDR1 SGDLS, CDR2 YYNGEE.

The CDR3 DNA follows: TGTGCCAGCAGTATCGGACTAGCCGCGATCGCCTACGAGCAGTACTTC. Residues: CASSIGLAAIAYEQYF. This chain links TRBV28 with TRBJ2-7; 8 bases agree with TRBD2. Germline CDR1 MDHEN, CDR2 SYDVKM. CDR3 length equals 16 residues. Losses at the gene ends were 5 bases for V and 2 bases for J; bases not matched to a gene: 11.

J is TRBJ2-1 and V is TRBV7-2; D gene uncertain. The CDR3 sequence is 15 residues long. Germline V lookup: CDR1 SGHTA, CDR2 FQGNSA. V lost 1 base and J 0 bases, leaving 7 bases between the germline ends. CDR3 region: CASSLEPSSYNEQFF. For the CDR3, the DNA is TGTGCCAGCAGCTTAGAGCCAAGCTCCTACAATGAGCAGTTCTTC. Full variable domain (rest looked up from reference TRBV7-2 and TRBJ2-1): GAGVSQSPSNKVTEKGKDVELRCDPISGHTALYWYRQSLGQGLEFLIYFQGNSAPDKSGLPSDRFSAERTGGSVSTLTIQRTQQEDSAVYLCASSLEPSSYNEQFFGPGTRLTVL.

In this sample, this clone turned up once. The gene calls are TRBV4-2 and TRBJ2-1; 9 bases are a match to TRBD2. This CDR3 is built from 16 residues. Trimming at V came to 0 bases and at J to 5 bases, leaving 5 bases not matched to a gene. Germline V gene data show CDR1 as LGHNA and CDR2 as YNFKEQ. The CDR3 coding sequence is TGTGCCAGCAGCCAAGAAGGCGGGAGGGCCCACAATGAGCAGTTCTTC. Its protein is CASSQEGGRAHNEQFF.

The rearrangement uses TRBV19 and TRBJ1-1; no reliable D call. V was pared by 5 bases and J by 5 bases, with 12 bases between. Germline loops: CDR1 LNHDA, CDR2 SQIVND (reference sequence). CDR3 length: 13 residues. The CDR3 here is CASSAQVRTEAFF. CDR3 sequence (DNA): TGTGCCAGTAGTGCCCAAGTGAGGACTGAAGCTTTCTTT.

This clone has a handful of counts. This sequence joins TRBV15 and TRBJ2-7, with 10 bases matching TRBD2. The V gene's germline CDR1 is LNHNV and CDR2 YYDKDF (reference sequence). The CDR3 is 17 residues long. Unmatched junction bases numbered 10, after V lost 0 bases and J lost 5 bases. The CDR3 DNA sequence: TGTGCCACCAGCAGAGAAATTTACATAGCGGGAGGACACGAGCAGTACTTC. Amino acids: CATSREIYIAGGHEQYF.

This clone was observed a few times. The rearrangement links TRBV7-9 to TRBJ1-6; a weak D match, TRBD1 (5 bases). V lost 0 bases, J lost 8 bases, and 20 bases lay in between. Germline lookup yields CDR1 SEHNR and CDR2 FQNEAQ (reference sequence). The CDR3 loop spans 18 amino acids. The CDR3 loop is CASSLALGLGPKDSPLHF. The DNA for the CDR3 is TGTGCCAGCAGCTTAGCCCTAGGTCTGGGGCCTAAGGATTCACCCCTCCACTTT.

V usage is TRBV5-1 and J usage is TRBJ2-1; D might be TRBD2 (6 bases). In germline, CDR1 is SGHRS, CDR2 YFSETQ. The CDR3 runs to 15 residues. V was shortened by 0 bases and J by 4 bases, with 11 bases between the two germline ends. CDR3 in amino acids: CASSLGNGGYNEQFF. The CDR3 region has the DNA TGCGCCAGCAGCTTGGGTAACGGGGGTTACAATGAGCAGTTCTTC.

On this clone itself: Other DNA sequences in this sample translate to the same CDR3. The V call is TRBV2, the J call TRBJ1-2; 7 bases fit TRBD1. V was clipped by 4 bases and J by 2 bases; unmatched bases: 4. The germline CDR1 and CDR2 sequences are SNHLY and FYNNEI. The CDR3 is 14 residues long. CDR3 nucleotides: TGTGCCAGCAGTGCCCGACAGGGCAACTATGGCTACACCTTC. It translates to CASSARQGNYGYTF. Based on the CDR3 plus reference TRBV2 and TRBJ1-2, the full variable domain is EPEVTQTPSHQVTQMGQEVILRCVPISNHLYFYWYRQILGQKVEFLVSFYNNEISEKSEIFDDQFSVERPDGSNFTLKIRSTKLEDSAMYFCASSARQGNYGYTFGSGTRLTVV.

This sequence joins TRBV19 and TRBJ2-2, with 9 bases that match TRBD1. Germline-derived CDR1 and CDR2 are LNHDA and SQIVND (reference sequence). The CDR3 runs to 17 residues. V dropped 1 base and J dropped 6; count of bases not matched to a gene: 9. The CDR3 bases are TGTGCCAGTAGTATAGGCCAACGGACAGGGGCGGCCGGGGAGCTGTTTTTT. Its protein is CASSIGQRTGAAGELFF.

CDR3 region: CASGLDETMNTEAFF. The CDR3 DNA sequence: TGTGCCAGCGGACTGGACGAGACCATGAACACTGAAGCTTTCTTT. The chain has TRBV28 and TRBJ1-1; no firm D call. There are 15 residues in the CDR3. Germline V gene lookup returns CDR1 MDHEN and CDR2 SYDVKM. The germline V and J ends were trimmed by 8 bases and 0 bases, with 16 bases remaining between them.

This chain uses TRBV3-1 (or the pseudogene TRBV3-2) with TRBJ2-5; 7 bases align to TRBD2. Germline V gene lookup returns CDR1 LGHDT and CDR2 YNNKEL (reference sequence). Unmatched junction bases numbered 15, after V lost 7 bases and J lost 7 bases. CDR3 length equals 15 residues. CDR3 sequence reads: CASKGGLADSRTQYF. DNA for the CDR3: TGTGCCAGCAAGGGAGGTCTAGCGGACTCGCGGACCCAGTACTTC.

The rearrangement joins TRBV9 to TRBJ2-7; D perhaps matches TRBD2 (6 bases). CDR1 and CDR2 (germline): SGDLS, YYNGEE. CDR3 length equals 15 residues. Trimming left V 4 bases short and J 3 bases short, with 17 bases between. The CDR3 spells CASSRGAGRGYEQYF. CDR3 bases: TGTGCCAGCAGCAGAGGGGCGGGACGGGGCTACGAGCAGTACTTC.

J is TRBJ2-7 and V is TRBV7-2; 7 nucleotides line up with TRBD1. Per the germline V gene, CDR1 is SGHTA and CDR2 is FQGNSA. This CDR3 comprises 13 residues. The junction had 8 bases not matched to a gene; V was cut back by 5 bases and J by 7 bases. The CDR3 bases are TGTGCCAGCAGCCAACAGGGGACCGGGGAGCAGTACTTC. Encoded protein: CASSQQGTGEQYF.

This rearrangement joins TRBV7-2 to TRBJ2-7; TRBD2 is a possible D gene (6 bases). Germline V gene sequence: CDR1 SGHTA, CDR2 FQGNSA. The V end lost 5 bases, the J end lost 4 bases, and 12 bases lay between the germline ends. The CDR3 covers 13 residues. The CDR3 sequence: CASSESGSYEQYF. DNA of the CDR3: TGTGCCAGCAGCGAAAGCGGGTCTTACGAGCAGTACTTC.

The rearrangement links TRBV19 to TRBJ2-3; 13 bases line up with TRBD2. The CDR3 has 18 residues. The V gene's germline CDR1 is LNHDA and CDR2 SQIVND (reference sequence). Trimming at V came to 6 bases and at J to 6 bases, leaving 15 bases not matched to a gene. CDR3: CASSYMGLAGSAADTQYF. The CDR3 DNA sequence: TGTGCCAGTAGCTACATGGGACTAGCGGGATCAGCCGCCGATACGCAGTATTTT.

The chain combines TRBV5-4 with TRBJ2-6; D possibly corresponds to TRBD1 (5 bases). Per the germline V gene, CDR1 is SGHNT and CDR2 is YYREEE (reference sequence). V was clipped by 2 bases and J by 2 bases, with 5 bases between them. This CDR3 spans 14 amino acids. In DNA form, the CDR3 reads TGTGCCAGCAGCTTAGGGGCTGGGGCCAACGTCCTGACTTTC. Its protein is CASSLGAGANVLTF.

Note on this clone: Other DNA sequences within the sample encode an identical CDR3. CDR3 bases: TGTGCCAGCAGTCGTGGGACAGTTCCTAATGAAAAACTGTTTTTT. As protein: CASSRGTVPNEKLFF. The rearrangement joins TRBV6-5 to TRBJ1-4; 7 nucleotides align to TRBD1. V was clipped by 5 bases and J by 3 bases; unmatched bases: 6. The CDR3 consists of 15 residues. CDR1 and CDR2 from the germline V gene are MNHEY and SVGAGI.

This chain links TRBV10-3 with TRBJ2-4; 11 positions agree with TRBD2. The CDR3 sequence is 17 residues long. The junction had 5 bases not matched to a gene; V was cut back by 0 bases and J by 4 bases. CDR1 and CDR2 (germline): ENHRY, SYGVKD. CDR3 amino acids: CAISESPSGRSKNIQYF. The CDR3 coding sequence is TGTGCCATCAGTGAGTCGCCTAGCGGGAGGTCGAAAAACATTCAGTACTTC.

This sequence joins TRBV7-3 and TRBJ2-2, with a tentative D call TRBD2 (6 bases). Germline CDR1 is SGHTA and CDR2 is FQGTGA. This CDR3 has 14 amino acids. V was shortened by 2 bases and J by 5 bases, with 9 bases between the two germline ends. CDR3 region: CASSLAGRTGELFF. CDR3 in DNA: TGTGCCAGCAGCTTAGCAGGGAGGACCGGGGAGCTGTTTTTT.

There are a few counts of this clone. J is TRBJ1-2 and V is TRBV28; 7 positions match TRBD1. The CDR3 loop spans 18 amino acids. J lost 0 bases, V lost 5 bases, and 15 bases had no gene match. Germline V gene data show CDR1 as MDHEN and CDR2 as SYDVKM. DNA of the CDR3: TGTGCCAGCAGTAATACCCAGGGGGTCGGAAGGGCTAACTATGGCTACACCTTC. Its translation is CASSNTQGVGRANYGYTF.

The chain combines TRBV27 with TRBJ2-1; 11 nucleotides line up with TRBD2. Trimming cost V 5 bases and J 3 bases; bases outside gene matches: 6. CDR1 and CDR2 from the germline V gene are MNHEY and SMNVEV (reference sequence). There are 16 residues in the CDR3. The CDR3 DNA sequence: TGTGCCAGCAGTCCGACTAGCGGGGCGCTCTACAATGAGCAGTTCTTC. Its protein product is CASSPTSGALYNEQFF.

The J gene is TRBJ2-5, the V gene TRBV6-5, with 8 bases fitting TRBD1. The V gene end was trimmed by 6 bases and the J gene end by 4 bases; junction bases not matched to a gene: 7. The CDR3 spans 14 residues. The germline V gene encodes CDR1 MNHEY and CDR2 SVGAGI. The CDR3 coding sequence is TGTGCCAGCAGAAACCAGGGGGCCGGAGAGACCCAGTACTTC. Translating it yields CASRNQGAGETQYF.

The rearrangement uses TRBV6-5 and TRBJ1-1; possible D gene TRBD1, 5 bases. This CDR3 comprises 15 residues. Germline CDR1 reads MNHEY; CDR2 reads SVGAGI. Trimming shortened V by 5 bases and J by 1 base, and 14 bases separated the two germline ends. The CDR3, as DNA: TGTGCCAGCAGTCCTTGGGGACTAGGGAACACTGAAGCTTTCTTT. This sequence encodes CASSPWGLGNTEAFF.

The chain joins TRBV6-2 or TRBV6-3 to TRBJ2-2; maybe TRBD1 (6 bases). This CDR3 has 15 residues. CDR1 and CDR2 (germline): MNHEY, SVGEGT. Trimming removed 5 bases from V and 1 base from J, with 11 bases in between. The CDR3 DNA reads TGTGCCAGCAGTGAGCTACAGGGGAACACCGGGGAGCTGTTTTTT. Encoded protein: CASSELQGNTGELFF.

This sequence joins TRBV5-5 and TRBJ1-2; D perhaps matches TRBD1 (5 bases). The length of the CDR3 is 11 residues. The V end lost 0 bases, the J end lost 11 bases, and 8 bases lay between the germline ends. Germline lookup yields CDR1 SGHKS and CDR2 YYEKEE (reference sequence). The chain's CDR3 is CASSLAGPYTF. DNA for the CDR3: TGTGCCAGCAGCTTGGCAGGGCCTTACACCTTC.

This clone has just a few counts. The rearrangement uses TRBV19 and TRBJ1-1, with a weak D call TRBD1 (5 bases). CDR3 length: 14 amino acids. CDR1 LNHDA and CDR2 SQIVND come from the germline V gene (reference sequence). Trimming stripped 6 bases from V and 0 bases from J, with 11 bases between. In nucleotides, the CDR3 is TGTGCCAGTAGGACAGTCCTCATGAACACTGAAGCTTTCTTT. It encodes CASRTVLMNTEAFF.

V is TRBV12-3 or TRBV12-4 and J is TRBJ2-7; D remains ambiguous. Trimming pared 6 bases from V and 6 bases from J, leaving 15 bases between. The length of the CDR3 is 13 residues. The CDR3 is CASRRPVDSEQYF. The CDR3 nucleotides are TGTGCCAGCAGGCGTCCGGTCGACTCCGAGCAGTACTTC.